This TCR beta chain was sequenced for a study of blood T cell repertoires in COVID-19. Overall study: From the United States, Italy and Spain came samples of acute and convalescent COVID-19.

TCRdb keeps only in-frame clones here, not all; method: immunoSEQ multiplex PCR. The data show roughly 250,000 clones, roughly 88% seen once. The CDR3 runs 14 residues. From germline, CDR1 is SEHNR and CDR2 FQNEAQ (reference sequence). V lost 0 bases to trimming and J lost 4 bases, with 9 bases between them. Sequencing input: PBMCs or T cells enriched from blood (not recorded which). The clonotype was recovered from a woman between 25 and 40 years old who had recovered from COVID-19. The rearrangement links TRBV7-9 to TRBJ1-1; no reliable D call. CDR3: CASSLAPTGTEAFF. For the CDR3, the DNA is TGTGCCAGCAGCTTAGCGCCGACGGGCACTGAAGCTTTCTTT.